The clone carrying this T cell receptor (beta chain) was picked up a small number of times. Other nucleotide sequences in the sample specify the same CDR3. The V and J ends lost 6 bases and 3 bases respectively, with 6 bases between them. Germline CDR1 is MDHEN and CDR2 is SYDVKM. This CDR3 comprises 12 residues. TCRdb's copy holds only in-frame clones and misses some; the assay was immunoSEQ multiplex PCR. The sample includes about 680,000 clones, 60% to 75% of them seen just once. The data belong to a study of shared clonotypes between healthy human individuals. The receptor was derived from a woman in her twenties or thirties in good health. The rearrangement uses TRBV28 and TRBJ2-1, with no clear D. Sequencing used memory CD4+ T cells sorted from blood. Subset in this sample: CD45RA-negative fraction. The CDR3 protein is CASRERYNEQFF. CDR3 DNA sequence: TGTGCCAGCAGAGAACGCTACAATGAGCAGTTCTTC.